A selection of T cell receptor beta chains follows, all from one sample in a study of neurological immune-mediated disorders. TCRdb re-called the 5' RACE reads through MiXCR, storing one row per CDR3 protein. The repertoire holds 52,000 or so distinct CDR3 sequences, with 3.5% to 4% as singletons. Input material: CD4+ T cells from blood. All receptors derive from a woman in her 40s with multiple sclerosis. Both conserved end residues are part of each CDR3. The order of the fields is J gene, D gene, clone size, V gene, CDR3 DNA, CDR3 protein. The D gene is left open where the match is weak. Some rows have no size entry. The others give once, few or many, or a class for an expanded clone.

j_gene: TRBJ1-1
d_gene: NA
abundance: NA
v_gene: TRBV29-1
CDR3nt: TGCAGCGTTGGGCAGGGGCCGGTCACTGAAGCTTTCTTT
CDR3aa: CSVGQGPVTEAFF

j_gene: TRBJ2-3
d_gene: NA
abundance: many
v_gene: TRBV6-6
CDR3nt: TGTGCCAGCAGTTATGGCGGGAGCACAGATACGCAGTATTTT
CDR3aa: CASSYGGSTDTQYF

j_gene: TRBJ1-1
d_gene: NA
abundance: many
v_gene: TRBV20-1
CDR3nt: TGCAGTGCTAGAGATAGAGTCAACCCGAACACTGAAGCTTTCTTT
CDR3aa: CSARDRVNPNTEAFF

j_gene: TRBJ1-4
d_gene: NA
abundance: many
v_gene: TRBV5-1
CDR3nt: TGCGCCAGCAGCTTGAGTGGGGACGAAAAACTGTTTTTT
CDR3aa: CASSLSGDEKLFF

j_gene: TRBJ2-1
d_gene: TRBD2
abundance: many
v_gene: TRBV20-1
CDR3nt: TGCAGTGCGGACGGGACTAGCGGGGGGGAGCTCAATGAGCAGTTCTTC
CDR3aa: CSADGTSGGELNEQFF

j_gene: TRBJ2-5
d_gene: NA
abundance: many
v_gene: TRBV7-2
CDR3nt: TGTGCCAGCAGCTTAAGCCGGGGGGCGGAGACCCAGTACTTC
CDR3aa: CASSLSRGAETQYF

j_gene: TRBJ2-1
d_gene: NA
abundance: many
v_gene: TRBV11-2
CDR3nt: TGTGCCAGCAGGGGCCTGACAGGGATGGCGGGGTCCTACAATGAGCAGTTCTTC
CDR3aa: CASRGLTGMAGSYNEQFF

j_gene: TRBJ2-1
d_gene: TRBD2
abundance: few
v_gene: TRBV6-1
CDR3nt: TGTGCCAGCTCCTCTAGCGGGGGTTGGAATGAGCAGTTCTTC
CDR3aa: CASSSSGGWNEQFF

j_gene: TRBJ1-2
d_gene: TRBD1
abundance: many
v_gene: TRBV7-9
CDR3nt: TGTGCCAGCAGCCGGGGACAGGGAGACAATGGCTACACCTTC
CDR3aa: CASSRGQGDNGYTF

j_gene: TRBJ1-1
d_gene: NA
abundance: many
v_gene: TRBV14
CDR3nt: TGTGCCAGCAGGCAGCAATTATACACTGAAGCTTTCTTT
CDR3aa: CASRQQLYTEAFF

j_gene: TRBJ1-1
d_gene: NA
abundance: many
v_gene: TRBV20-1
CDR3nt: TGCAGTGCTGGTTCCAGTGGATTCACTGAAGCTTTCTTT
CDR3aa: CSAGSSGFTEAFF

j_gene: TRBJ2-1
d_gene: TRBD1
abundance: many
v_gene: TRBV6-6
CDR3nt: TGTGCCAGCAGTTACTCGCATGACAGGGATGACGAGCAGTTCTTC
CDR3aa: CASSYSHDRDDEQFF

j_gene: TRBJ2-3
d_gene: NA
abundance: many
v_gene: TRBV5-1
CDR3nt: TGCGCCAGCAGGTGGCCGGCAGATACGCAGTATTTT
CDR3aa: CASRWPADTQYF

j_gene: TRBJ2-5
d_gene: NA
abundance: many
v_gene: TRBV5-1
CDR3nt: TGCGCCAGCCGCCTCCAGGGGAGCCAAGAGACCCAGTACTTC
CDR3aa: CASRLQGSQETQYF

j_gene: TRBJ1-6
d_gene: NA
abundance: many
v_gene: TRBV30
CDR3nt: TGTGCCTGGAGACGACCCGGCAGATCCCGTAATTCACCCCTCCACTTT
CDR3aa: CAWRRPGRSRNSPLHF

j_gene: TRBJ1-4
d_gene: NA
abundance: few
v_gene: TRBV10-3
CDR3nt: TGTGCCATCAGAGGGGGAATCAATGAAAAACTGTTTTTT
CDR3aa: CAIRGGINEKLFF